Listed here are 10 T cell receptor beta chains from one sample, sequenced in a study of CD8+CD57+ T cells in acquired aplastic anemia (dated by TCRdb to 2016 to 2019). The listed sequencing device is Illumina HiSeq 2000. TCR beta VDJ combination and CDR3 sequence profiling used genomic DNA as the template. In-frame beta chains were kept once TCRdb had trimmed the public reads at Q25 with fastp and called clones with MiXCR. Each CDR3 protein gets just one entry, which takes the most common genes and DNA from the rows behind it. This sample lists about 160,000 distinct CDR3 sequences; around half were detected once. The biggest ten clones account for roughly 29% of the sample. The patients picked for sequencing were ones in whom flow cytometry had shown an expansion of CD8+CD57+ cells. Sample: sorted CD4+, CD8+, or CD8+CD57+ T cells (not recorded which) from PBMCs. The receptor set was obtained from a human donor with aplastic anemia.

CDR3 residues: CSVEGYHYNEQFF. CDR3 DNA sequence: TGCAGCGTTGAGGGCTATCATTACAATGAGCAGTTCTTC. The V call is TRBV29-1, the J call TRBJ2-1; no reliable D call. Trimming shortened V by 3 bases and J by 4 bases, and 10 bases separated the two germline ends. The CDR3 spans 13 residues. Germline CDR1 and CDR2: SQVTM and ANQGSEA.

The rearrangement uses TRBV10-3 and TRBJ2-3, with TRBD2 matching over 13 bases. The CDR3 spans 14 residues. V dropped 10 bases and J dropped 5; count of bases not matched to a gene: 6. CDR1 is ENHRY and CDR2 is SYGVKD in the germline V gene. CDR3 protein: CATTGTSGKDTQYF. The CDR3 bases are TGTGCCACCACCGGGACTAGCGGGAAAGATACGCAGTATTTT.

This chain links TRBV29-1 with TRBJ2-3; D gene ambiguous. The CDR3 is 12 amino acids. Deletions cut 3 bases from V and 2 bases from J, with 6 bases between. Germline V gives CDR1 SQVTM, CDR2 ANQGSEA. This CDR3 reads CSVELYTDTQYF. As DNA, the CDR3 is TGCAGCGTTGAGTTATACACAGATACGCAGTATTTT.

The rearrangement joins TRBV5-4 to TRBJ2-3, with TRBD2 as a possible D gene (6 bases). The germline gives CDR1 SGHNT, CDR2 YYREEE (reference sequence). V shed 1 base and J shed 0 bases, with 12 bases lying between them. This CDR3 has 16 residues. As DNA, the CDR3 is TGTGCCAGCAGCTTGTATAGCGGAGTTAGCACAGATACGCAGTATTTT. This sequence encodes CASSLYSGVSTDTQYF.

The table lists this clonotype with many counts. The gene calls are TRBV11-2 and TRBJ2-3, with TRBD2 identical over 9 bases. Trimming at V came to 2 bases and at J to 5 bases, leaving 8 bases not matched to a gene. The CDR3 runs 16 residues. The germline V gene has CDR1 SGHAT and CDR2 FQNNGV. CDR3 sequence reads: CASSLHAGGIVDTQYF. The CDR3 DNA sequence: TGTGCCAGCAGCTTACATGCGGGAGGGATTGTAGATACGCAGTATTTT.

This clonotype was observed many times. The chain's CDR3 is CASSFMISHGYTF. CDR3 in DNA: TGTGCCAGCAGTTTTATGATAAGTCATGGCTACACCTTC. This chain joins TRBV12-3 or TRBV12-4 and TRBJ1-2; D gene ambiguous. Trimming left V 3 bases short and J 6 bases short, with 11 bases between. CDR3 size: 13 residues.

The chain couples TRBV29-1 to TRBJ2-7; D possibly matches TRBD1 or TRBD2 (5 bases each). The germline gives CDR1 SQVTM, CDR2 ANQGSEA. V was clipped by 5 bases and J by 5 bases, with 7 bases between them. CDR3 length: 10 amino acids. The CDR3 nucleotides are TGCAGCGTTTGGGACGACGAGCAGTACTTC. Translation: CSVWDDEQYF.

Only a few counts were recorded for this clonotype. Just one base apart from a much larger clone, this may be a read error. The genes are TRBV2 and TRBJ2-7; TRBD1 is a possible D gene (5 bases). The V and J ends lost 5 bases and 4 bases respectively, with 15 bases between them. There are 14 residues in the CDR3. The germline V gene encodes CDR1 SNHLY and CDR2 FYNNEI. Here the CDR3 reads CASSYGRAKYEQYF. In nucleotides, the CDR3 is TGTGCCAGCAGTTATGGCAGGGCTAAGTACGAGCAGTACTTC.

This clonotype was detected a few times. This chain uses TRBV19 with TRBJ1-3; possible D gene TRBD1, 5 bases. Trimming left V 5 bases short and J 9 bases short, with 17 bases between. Germline V gene data show CDR1 as LNHDA and CDR2 as SQIVND (reference sequence). The CDR3 contains 14 residues. DNA for the CDR3: TGTGCCAGTAGTCCATGGACGGGACGGATCACCATATATTTT. Translating gives CASSPWTGRITIYF. Filled out from reference TRBV19 and TRBJ1-3, the complete variable domain reads DGGITQSPKYLFRKEGQNVTLSCEQNLNHDAMYWYRQDPGQGLRLIYYSQIVNDFQKGDIAEGYSVSREKKESFPLTVTSAQKNPTAFYLCASSPWTGRITIYFGEGSWLTVV.

The genes are TRBV24-1 and TRBJ1-1; D remains ambiguous. The CDR3 spans 12 residues. V lost 1 base and J 2 bases, leaving 1 base between the germline ends. Looked up from germline, CDR1 is KGHDR and CDR2 is SFDVKD. The chain's CDR3 is CATSDFNTEAFF. For the CDR3, the DNA is TGTGCCACCAGTGATTTCAACACTGAAGCTTTCTTT.